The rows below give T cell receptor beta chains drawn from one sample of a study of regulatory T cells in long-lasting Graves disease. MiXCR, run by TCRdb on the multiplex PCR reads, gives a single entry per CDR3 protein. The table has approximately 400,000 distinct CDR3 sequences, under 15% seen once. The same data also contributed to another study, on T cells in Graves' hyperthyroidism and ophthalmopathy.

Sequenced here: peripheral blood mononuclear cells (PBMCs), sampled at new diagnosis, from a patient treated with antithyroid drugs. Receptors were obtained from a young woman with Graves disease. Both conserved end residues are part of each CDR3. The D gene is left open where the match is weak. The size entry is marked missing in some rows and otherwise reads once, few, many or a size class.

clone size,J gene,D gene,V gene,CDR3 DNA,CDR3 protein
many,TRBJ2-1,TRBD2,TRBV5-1,TGCGCCAGCAGTCATGGACTAGCGGGAGTCATTCGCTACAATGAGCAGTTCTTC,CASSHGLAGVIRYNEQFF
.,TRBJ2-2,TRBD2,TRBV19,TGTGCCAGTAGGGAAGGGTGGCGGGAGGGGGCCACCGGGGAGCTGTTTTTT,CASREGWREGATGELFF
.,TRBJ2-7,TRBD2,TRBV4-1,TGCGCCAGCAGGGCGGTAGCGGGAGAGCTCTTACAGTACTTC,CASRAVAGELLQYF
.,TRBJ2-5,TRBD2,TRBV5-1,TGCGCCAGCAGCTTGTCTCCCAGCGGGGAAACGGAGACCCAGTACTTC,CASSLSPSGETETQYF
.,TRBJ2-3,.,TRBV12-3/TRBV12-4,TGTGCCAGCAGTCCGAAAGACAGGCCCACAGATACGCAGTATTTT,CASSPKDRPTDTQYF
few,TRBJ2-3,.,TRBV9,TGTGCCAGCAGCGTCGCCCGGGGCCGCACAGATACGCAGTATTTT,CASSVARGRTDTQYF
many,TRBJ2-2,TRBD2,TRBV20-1,TGCAGTGCTAGACCAGCGGGGGCCGGGGAGCTGTTTTTT,CSARPAGAGELFF
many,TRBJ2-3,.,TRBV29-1,TGCAGCGTTGATTTAGCAAGGGGAGATACGCAGTATTTT,CSVDLARGDTQYF
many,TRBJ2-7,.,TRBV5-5,TGTGCCAGCAACTTGTTAGGGACGGCCGACTACGAGCAGTACTTC,CASNLLGTADYEQYF
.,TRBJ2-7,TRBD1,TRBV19,TGTGCCAGTAGTCCGCGGACAGGGTCAGAGCAGTACTTC,CASSPRTGSEQYF
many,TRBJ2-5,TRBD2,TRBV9,TGTGCCAGCAGCTTTAGCGGGAGGTACCAAGAGACCCAGTACTTC,CASSFSGRYQETQYF
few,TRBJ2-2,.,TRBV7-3,TGTGCCAGCAGCTTAAACAGGGCCGGGGAGCTGTTTTTT,CASSLNRAGELFF